Listed here are 28 T cell receptor beta chains from one sample, sequenced in a study of T cell responses to AZD1222 COVID-19 vaccine. Here immunoSEQ multiplex PCR was the method, and the copy in TCRdb shows in-frame clones only, minus some. The sample shows around 190,000 clones, roughly 92% of them seen only once. The sequencing here drew on peripheral blood, taken 28 days after the second AZD1222 dose. Receptors were obtained from an adult who received the AZD1222 COVID-19 vaccine.

The DNA of the CDR3 is TGTGCCAGCAGCCCCAGACCCCAGAACACCGGGGAGCTGTTTTTT. Translated: CASSPRPQNTGELFF. This chain uses TRBV9 with TRBJ2-2; D is undetermined. The CDR3 spans 15 residues. Germline V gives CDR1 SGDLS, CDR2 YYNGEE. V was pared by 4 bases and J by 1 base, with 11 bases between. The variable domain in full, with the rest retrieved from reference TRBV9 and TRBJ2-2, is DSGVTQTPKHLITATGQRVTLRCSPRSGDLSVYWYQQSLDQGLQFLIQYYNGEERAKGNILERFSAQQFPDLHSELNLSSLELGDSALYFCASSPRPQNTGELFFGEGSRLTVL.

The V gene is TRBV6-5, the J gene TRBJ1-6, with no clear D. From germline, CDR1 is MNHEY and CDR2 SVGAGI. The CDR3 is 14 amino acids. Deletions cut 6 bases from V and 8 bases from J, with 14 bases between. The CDR3 DNA follows: TGTGCCAGCAGGATCGGACGGAGCCATTCACCCCTCCACTTT. It translates to CASRIGRSHSPLHF.

This chain links TRBV18 with TRBJ2-4; no clear D gene. Trimming took 3 bases from V and 0 from J, leaving 12 bases between them. Germline loops: CDR1 KGHSH, CDR2 LQKENI. The CDR3 length is 16 residues. The CDR3 is CASSPRSQLAKNIQYF. The CDR3 DNA is TGTGCCAGCTCACCCCGTTCCCAGCTAGCCAAAAACATTCAGTACTTC.

The V and J genes are TRBV6-5 and TRBJ1-2, with 7 bases that match TRBD1. Germline CDR1 is MNHEY and CDR2 is SVGAGI. This CDR3 comprises 15 residues. Trimming removed 0 bases from V and 8 bases from J; junction bases left unmatched: 9. This CDR3 is CASSYSITGAMGYTF. CDR3 sequence (DNA): TGTGCCAGCAGTTACTCCATTACAGGGGCAATGGGCTACACCTTC.

The chain combines TRBV30 with TRBJ1-1; 8 nucleotides agree with TRBD1. Germline V CDR1 and CDR2: GTSNPN, SVGIG (reference sequence). V lost 5 bases, J lost 4 bases, and 3 bases stayed unmatched. The CDR3 is 12 amino acids. This chain's CDR3 is CAWLTGGTEAFF. CDR3 nucleotides: TGTGCCTGGCTTACAGGGGGCACTGAAGCTTTCTTT.

V gene TRBV19 combines with J gene TRBJ1-4; the D gene is possibly TRBD1 (5 bases). The CDR3 runs to 17 residues. V lost 11 bases to trimming and J lost 0 bases, with 22 bases between them. The germline CDR1 and CDR2 sequences are LNHDA and SQIVND (reference sequence). In DNA, the CDR3 is TGTGCCTCACACCGCAGAGGGGCAGGTGCAACTAATGAAAAACTGTTTTTT. This translates into CASHRRGAGATNEKLFF.

This clone was recorded a few times. V gene TRBV3-1 (or the pseudogene TRBV3-2) combines with J gene TRBJ2-7, with D perhaps matching TRBD1 or TRBD2 (5 bases each). Trimming pared 3 bases from V and 1 base from J, leaving 10 bases between. Germline V CDR1 and CDR2: LGHDT, YNNKEL (reference sequence). The CDR3 runs 14 residues. The CDR3 sequence is CASSHGGLSYEQYF. The DNA of the CDR3 is TGTGCCAGCAGCCATGGGGGTCTTTCCTACGAGCAGTACTTC.

The rearrangement joins TRBV30 to TRBJ1-6, with TRBD1 as a possible D gene (5 bases). The germline gives CDR1 GTSNPN, CDR2 SVGIG (reference sequence). V lost 2 bases, J lost 10 bases, and 15 bases lay in between. CDR3 length equals 14 residues. The CDR3 nucleotides are TGTGCCTGGAGTTTAGACAGAAGAACATCACCCCTCCACTTT. This gives the protein CAWSLDRRTSPLHF.

The chain employs TRBV10-1 and TRBJ1-6; D unresolved. V was shortened by 0 bases and J by 5 bases, with 8 bases between the two germline ends. The CDR3 is 15 amino acids. The germline V gene has CDR1 WNHNN and CDR2 SYGVQD (reference sequence). The CDR3 DNA sequence: TGCGCCAGCAGTGAGTCCAACAGCCATAATTCACCCCTCCACTTT. Protein: CASSESNSHNSPLHF.

This chain links TRBV19 with TRBJ1-3; unclear D gene. CDR1 and CDR2 from the germline V gene are LNHDA and SQIVND (reference sequence). CDR3 length: 13 residues. The V and J ends lost 6 bases and 0 bases respectively, with 6 bases between them. The CDR3 DNA is TGTGCCAGTAGACAATCCTCTGGAAACACCATATATTTT. Its translation is CASRQSSGNTIYF.

Comment on this clone: Other nucleotide sequences from this sample produce the same CDR3. CDR3 nucleotides: TGTGCCAGCAGCCCGACCGGCACTGAAGCTTTCTTT. Its translation is CASSPTGTEAFF. The V and J genes are TRBV6-5 and TRBJ1-1, with D unresolved. Trimming cost V 6 bases and J 4 bases, with 9 bases left between them. The CDR3 loop spans 12 amino acids. The germline CDR1 and CDR2 sequences are MNHEY and SVGAGI.

This clone was observed once. J is TRBJ2-1 and V is TRBV6-5; 10 bases line up with TRBD2. Germline-derived CDR1 and CDR2 are MNHEY and SVGAGI. The trim removed 4 bases at V and 9 bases at J, leaving 9 bases unmatched. The CDR3 contains 15 residues. CDR3 protein: CASSLEREGLGEQFF. The CDR3 DNA reads TGTGCCAGCAGTTTGGAGCGGGAGGGCCTTGGTGAGCAGTTCTTC.

The rearrangement uses TRBV9 and TRBJ2-5; tentative D call: TRBD2 (5 bases). The V end lost 2 bases, the J end lost 5 bases, and 16 bases lay between the germline ends. Per the germline V gene, CDR1 is SGDLS and CDR2 is YYNGEE. This CDR3 region has 15 residues. The chain's CDR3 is CASSVRGWELETQYF. The CDR3 nucleotides are TGTGCCAGCAGCGTCCGTGGGTGGGAGTTGGAGACCCAGTACTTC.

The gene calls are TRBV28 and TRBJ1-6; 9 bases agree with TRBD1. The junction had 9 bases not matched to a gene; V was cut back by 5 bases and J by 10 bases. CDR1 is MDHEN and CDR2 is SYDVKM in the germline V gene. CDR3 length: 15 amino acids. CDR3 sequence: CASSGWTGAFSPLHF. The DNA of the CDR3 is TGTGCCAGCAGTGGATGGACAGGGGCTTTCTCACCCCTCCACTTT.

The chain is built from TRBV7-9 and TRBJ2-6; 8 nucleotides line up with TRBD1. The CDR3 consists of 16 residues. Germline V gives CDR1 SEHNR, CDR2 FQNEAQ (reference sequence). With V trimmed by 5 bases and J by 3 bases, 6 bases remained unmatched. The CDR3 DNA is TGTGCCAGCAGCCCCCAGGGGGCGATTGGGGCCAACGTCCTGACTTTC. Translated, it gives CASSPQGAIGANVLTF. Using reference TRBV7-9 and TRBJ2-6 for the parts outside the CDR3, the full variable domain is DTGVSQNPRHKITKRGQNVTFRCDPISEHNRLYWYRQTLGQGPEFLTYFQNEAQLEKSRLLSDRFSAERPKGSFSTLEIQRTEQGDSAMYLCASSPQGAIGANVLTFGAGSRLTVL.

The rearrangement links TRBV13 to TRBJ2-7; D gene ambiguous. Trimming cost V 5 bases and J 3 bases, with 14 bases left between them. Germline assignment: CDR1 PRHDT and CDR2 FYEKMQ (reference sequence). CDR3 length: 14 residues. CDR3 protein: CASSLRAAYYEQYF. For the CDR3, the DNA is TGTGCCAGCAGCCTCCGGGCCGCATACTACGAGCAGTACTTC.

The chain carries TRBV10-3 and TRBJ2-3; possibly TRBD2 for D (5 bases). This CDR3 has 14 amino acids. The germline CDR1 and CDR2 sequences are ENHRY and SYGVKD. V shed 8 bases and J shed 2 bases, with 14 bases lying between them. The CDR3 loop reads CAIGEGKNTDTQYF. CDR3 coding DNA: TGTGCCATCGGCGAGGGCAAAAACACAGATACGCAGTATTTT.

This clone was counted a few times. The rearrangement links TRBV7-6 to TRBJ1-1; D is perhaps TRBD1 (6 bases). This CDR3 spans 15 amino acids. Germline V gene lookup returns CDR1 SGHVS and CDR2 FNYEAQ. V was pared by 4 bases and J by 1 base, with 13 bases between. The CDR3 nucleotides read TGTGCCAGCAGCTCCCGGAGGGGGGCGAACACTGAAGCTTTCTTT. Amino acid sequence: CASSSRRGANTEAFF.

The chain couples TRBV10-2 to TRBJ1-1, with a tentative D call TRBD1 (5 bases). The CDR3 covers 14 residues. Germline lookup yields CDR1 WSHSY and CDR2 SAAADI. Trimming stripped 8 bases from V and 3 bases from J, with 16 bases between. The CDR3 region has the DNA TGCGCCAGCGGGGAGCAGGGAGGGGACACTGAAGCTTTCTTT. Residues: CASGEQGGDTEAFF.

The genes are TRBV24-1 and TRBJ2-5; D gene ambiguous. Germline CDR1 reads KGHDR; CDR2 reads SFDVKD. This CDR3 region has 9 residues. Deletions cut 8 bases from V and 5 bases from J, with 2 bases between. CDR3 DNA: TGTGCCACCACTGAGACCCAGTACTTC. Its protein product is CATTETQYF.

This chain links TRBV6-5 with TRBJ1-6; 7 bases fit TRBD1. This CDR3 comprises 14 residues. CDR1 and CDR2 (germline): MNHEY, SVGAGI. J lost 6 bases, V lost 4 bases, and 3 bases had no gene match. The DNA of the CDR3 is TGTGCCAGCAGTTTCGACAGGGTTAATTCACCCCTCCACTTT. Protein: CASSFDRVNSPLHF.

This clone was detected a few times. This sequence joins TRBV2 and TRBJ1-5, with 9 bases matching TRBD1. Germline lookup yields CDR1 SNHLY and CDR2 FYNNEI. J gave up 2 bases and V 8 bases, and 7 bases lay outside the gene matches. CDR3 length: 15 residues. The CDR3 bases are TGTGCCAGCCGTACAGGGGGCACGCGCAATCAGCCCCAGCATTTT. Amino acid sequence: CASRTGGTRNQPQHF. The whole variable domain, remainder taken from reference TRBV2 and TRBJ1-5, is EPEVTQTPSHQVTQMGQEVILRCVPISNHLYFYWYRQILGQKVEFLVSFYNNEISEKSEIFDDQFSVERPDGSNFTLKIRSTKLEDSAMYFCASRTGGTRNQPQHFGDGTRLSIL.

V usage is TRBV12-5 and J usage is TRBJ2-7; TRBD1 is a possible D gene (6 bases). V shed 1 base and J shed 2 bases, with 15 bases lying between them. Germline loops: CDR1 LGHNT, CDR2 FRNRAP. The CDR3 contains 16 residues. The CDR3 DNA reads as TGTGCTAGTGGTTTGGGGTGGACAGCTTCTCCCTACGAGCAGTACTTC. Its translation: CASGLGWTASPYEQYF.

This rearrangement joins TRBV7-2 to TRBJ2-1; D is ambiguous. V was shortened by 5 bases and J by 10 bases, with 12 bases between the two germline ends. CDR1 is SGHTA and CDR2 is FQGNSA in the germline V gene. This CDR3 spans 12 amino acids. CDR3 bases: TGTGCCAGCAGCACCTACCTCGGGGAGCAGTTCTTC. Translated: CASSTYLGEQFF.

The CDR3 reads CASSLPGRATIEQFF. The CDR3 DNA follows: TGTGCCAGCAGTTTGCCCGGGAGGGCGACAATTGAGCAGTTCTTC. This chain uses TRBV27 with TRBJ2-1; 8 nucleotides line up with TRBD2. J lost 9 bases, V lost 3 bases, and 10 bases had no gene match. The CDR3 is 15 amino acids. Germline V gene lookup returns CDR1 MNHEY and CDR2 SMNVEV (reference sequence).

This clone was observed once. This chain uses TRBV21-1 with TRBJ2-1; no check of the table's D call, TRBD2, against the DNA was made. TRBV21-1 is termed a pseudogene. This CDR3 contains 16 residues. Here the CDR3 reads CASSKAKRSSYNEQFF. The CDR3 nucleotides are TGTGCCAGCAGCAAAGCAAAGCGGAGCTCCTACAATGAGCAGTTCTTC.

This chain connects TRBV30 to TRBJ2-6; 10 bases match TRBD1. After removal of 7 bases from V and 2 bases from J, the junction contained 8 bases not matched to a gene. Germline values: CDR1 GTSNPN, CDR2 SVGIG (reference sequence). This CDR3 is 16 amino acids long. CDR3 bases: TGTGCCTCCTACGGGACAGGGGCAGCTGGGGCCAACGTCCTGACTTTC. It yields the protein CASYGTGAAGANVLTF.

This clone has a single count. The chain has TRBV30 and TRBJ2-7; possible D gene TRBD2, 5 bases. The CDR3 spans 12 residues. CDR1 is GTSNPN, CDR2 SVGIG, per germline (reference sequence). Trimming shortened V by 6 bases and J by 0 bases, and 9 bases separated the two germline ends. CDR3 in DNA: TGTGCCTGCGGACTCAGCTCCTACGAGCAGTACTTC. This gives the protein CACGLSSYEQYF.